This T cell receptor (beta chain) was captured by sequencing in a study of cytomegalovirus exposure and HLA in healthy donors. Whole-study findings and limits: It was 150 or so TCR beta chains that were listed as cytomegalovirus-associated. V- and J-gene trimming of TCR beta was linked (in a later analysis) to a missense DCLRE1C variant.

PCR primers comprised 60 Vbeta and 13 Jbeta primers. This table comes from immunoSEQ multiplex PCR, and its TCRdb copy is limited to in-frame clones, with some not included. The table has under 130,000 clones, more than 65% seen once. Only a few counts were recorded for this clone. Antigen specificity is unknown. The source is a man between 25 and 39 years old in good health and CMV-seronegative. The sequenced sample consisted of PBMCs.

Here the CDR3 reads CASTQGGTGNYEQYF. The CDR3 DNA reads TGTGCCAGCACCCAGGGGGGGACAGGAAATTACGAGCAGTACTTC. The genes are TRBV27 and TRBJ2-7; D is possibly TRBD1 (8 bases). CDR1 is MNHEY and CDR2 is SMNVEV in the germline V gene (reference sequence). The V end was cut by 7 bases, the J end by 4 bases, with 20 bases between. The CDR3 extends over 15 amino acids.